The 21 T cell receptor beta chains below all came from one sample that was sequenced in a study of blood T cells in healthy people across ages. The second PCR ran roughly 6 to 11 cycles with a sample-barcoded 5' primer and J-beta primers. TCRdb independently ran MiXCR on the 5' RACE reads; one entry per CDR3 protein. There are fewer than 900,000 distinct CDR3 sequences in the sample; roughly 44% occur only once, and 20% to 25% lies in the top ten. The sequenced sample was blood. The source of these receptors is a woman aged 55 to 70 in good health.

This clonotype came up many times. The chain recombines TRBV12-3 or TRBV12-4 with TRBJ1-2, with 7 bases identical to TRBD1. V lost 8 bases and J lost 2; bases outside the gene matches: 5. The length of the CDR3 is 13 residues. The CDR3 is CASQTGNNYGYTF. The CDR3 nucleotides are TGTGCCAGCCAGACAGGGAACAACTATGGCTACACCTTC.

V gene TRBV10-3 combines with J gene TRBJ1-5; D call uncertain. V was cut by 2 bases and J by 7 bases, with 6 bases left in between. This CDR3 comprises 12 residues. Germline V gene sequence: CDR1 ENHRY, CDR2 SYGVKD. CDR3 protein: CAISEISQPQHF. CDR3 sequence (DNA): TGTGCCATCAGTGAGATTTCCCAGCCCCAGCATTTT.

The chain links TRBV2 to TRBJ1-5, with a tentative D call TRBD1 (5 bases). V gave up 4 bases and J gave up 1 base, with 11 bases separating them. Per the germline V gene, CDR1 is SNHLY and CDR2 is FYNNEI. The CDR3 runs 15 residues. CDR3 bases: TGTGCCAGCAGTGTGCAGGGCCTGAGCAATCAGCCCCAGCATTTT. Its protein product is CASSVQGLSNQPQHF.

This clonotype appeared many times. The rearrangement joins TRBV7-8 to TRBJ2-5; 7 bases fit TRBD1. Germline CDR1 reads SGHVS; CDR2 reads FQNEAQ. The CDR3 runs to 13 residues. Losses at the gene ends were 5 bases for V and 5 bases for J; bases not matched to a gene: 5. CDR3 nucleotides: TGTGCCAGCAGCGAGGGGGCAGGGGAGACCCAGTACTTC. Its translation: CASSEGAGETQYF.

This clonotype turned up a few times. The chain couples TRBV5-1 to TRBJ2-7, with D perhaps matching TRBD2 (7 bases). From germline, CDR1 is SGHRS and CDR2 YFSETQ. The CDR3 has 15 residues. V was cut by 4 bases and J by 2 bases, with 16 bases left in between. The chain's CDR3 is CASSLGEGTPYEQYF. The DNA for the CDR3 is TGCGCCAGCAGCCTCGGGGAGGGGACACCCTACGAGCAGTACTTC.

With respect to this clonotype: With a much larger clone just one base away, this may be a read error. The genes are TRBV5-1 and TRBJ2-3, with D possibly called TRBD1 or TRBD2 (5 bases each). The germline V and J ends were trimmed by 4 bases and 4 bases, with 10 bases remaining between them. The CDR3 extends over 13 amino acids. Germline CDR1 reads SGHRS; CDR2 reads YFSETQ. The CDR3 here is CASSQGDADTQYF. CDR3 in DNA: TGCGCCAGCAGCCAGGGAGACGCAGATACGCAGTATTTT.

This clonotype was found many times. This chain uses TRBV7-2 with TRBJ2-1; 7 bases align to TRBD2. The germline gives CDR1 SGHTA, CDR2 FQGNSA. J was trimmed by 9 bases and V by 8 bases; bases with no gene match: 7. This CDR3 is 12 amino acids long. CDR3 residues: CASRDYLPEQFF. The CDR3 nucleotides are TGTGCCAGCCGGGACTACCTACCTGAGCAGTTCTTC.

The V gene is TRBV4-2, the J gene TRBJ2-1, with D tentatively TRBD1 (7 bases). CDR1 and CDR2 from the germline V gene are LGHNA and YNFKEQ. Trimming removed 2 bases at V and 7 bases at J, with 18 bases between. The CDR3 totals 16 residues. The CDR3 loop is CASSQSPGAGGNEQFF. In DNA form, the CDR3 reads TGTGCCAGCAGCCAAAGCCCAGGGGCAGGGGGGAATGAGCAGTTCTTC.

The rearrangement joins TRBV5-1 to TRBJ1-2, with D maybe TRBD1 (6 bases). The CDR3 has 15 amino acids. V was pared by 0 bases and J by 5 bases, with 14 bases between. Germline CDR1 reads SGHRS; CDR2 reads YFSETQ. The CDR3 loop reads CASSLGQDAGYGYTF. DNA for the CDR3: TGCGCCAGCAGCTTGGGACAGGACGCTGGGTATGGCTACACCTTC.

This clonotype showed up many times. The rearrangement joins TRBV12-3 or TRBV12-4 to TRBJ2-3, with TRBD2 matching over 9 bases. V gave up 0 bases and J gave up 2 bases; unmatched junction bases: 6. The CDR3 runs to 17 residues. The CDR3 DNA reads TGTGCCAGCAGTTTAGCGATAGCGGGGGACGACACAGATACGCAGTATTTT. Amino acids: CASSLAIAGDDTDTQYF.

J is TRBJ2-3 and V is TRBV10-3; 7 nucleotides line up with TRBD2. J gave up 1 base and V 8 bases, and 6 bases lay outside the gene matches. In germline, CDR1 is ENHRY, CDR2 SYGVKD. The CDR3 spans 14 residues. This CDR3 reads CAIETSFGTDTQYF. In nucleotides, the CDR3 is TGTGCCATCGAGACTAGCTTCGGCACAGATACGCAGTATTTT.

The chain combines TRBV4-2 with TRBJ2-7; 8 bases agree with TRBD1. The CDR3 sequence is 15 residues long. V lost 0 bases, J lost 5 bases, and 6 bases stayed unmatched. Germline CDR1 LGHNA, CDR2 YNFKEQ. CDR3 nucleotide sequence: TGTGCCAGCAGCCAAGAAGACAGGGGTCGCGACGAGCAGTACTTC. Translated, it gives CASSQEDRGRDEQYF.

Note on this clonotype: A much more abundant neighbour one base away suggests this may be a read error. V gene TRBV10-3 combines with J gene TRBJ1-2; possibly TRBD1 for D (5 bases). Germline V lookup: CDR1 ENHRY, CDR2 SYGVKD. The CDR3 covers 15 residues. The CDR3 coding sequence is TGTACCATCAAAACGGATGAATGGGGCATATATGGCTACACCTTC. Its protein product is CTIKTDEWGIYGYTF.

This clonotype was found a few times. This rearrangement joins TRBV13 to TRBJ1-1, with D maybe TRBD1 (5 bases). The CDR3 loop spans 14 amino acids. Trimming stripped 6 bases from V and 1 base from J, with 12 bases between. CDR1 and CDR2 (germline): PRHDT, FYEKMQ (reference sequence). In DNA, the CDR3 is TGTGCCAGCAGAACGGGGACGGAGAACACTGAAGCTTTCTTT. It yields the protein CASRTGTENTEAFF.

The V call is TRBV7-3, the J call TRBJ2-1; 11 bases are a match to TRBD2. With V trimmed by 8 bases and J by 8 bases, 8 bases remained unmatched. CDR1 is SGHTA and CDR2 is FQGTGA in the germline V gene. The CDR3 contains 14 residues. The CDR3 coding sequence is TGTGCCAGCGGGACGGGACTAGCGGCTGATGAGCAGTTCTTC. Its translation: CASGTGLAADEQFF.

This clonotype was found many times. This chain links TRBV3-1 with TRBJ2-5, with 8 bases aligning to TRBD2. The J segment lost 1 base and the V segment lost 0 bases, leaving 4 bases of the junction unmatched. Germline V CDR1 and CDR2: LGHDT, YNNKEL (reference sequence). This CDR3 spans 16 amino acids. CDR3 nucleotides: TGTGCCAGCAGCCAAGATAAAGCGGGGGCCCAAGAGACCCAGTACTTC. Protein sequence: CASSQDKAGAQETQYF.

The rearrangement uses TRBV7-9 and TRBJ1-4; D is ambiguous. CDR3 length equals 15 residues. V gave up 1 base and J gave up 5 bases, with 11 bases separating them. Germline-derived CDR1 and CDR2 are SEHNR and FQNEAQ (reference sequence). The CDR3 region is CASSLGAGINEKLFF. The CDR3 region has the DNA TGTGCCAGCAGCTTAGGGGCGGGGATAAATGAAAAACTGTTTTTT.

Regarding this clonotype: The junction shows a germline mismatch at one end, possibly a read error. The chain couples TRBV7-2 to TRBJ2-1, with TRBD2 matching over 9 bases. Germline CDR1 and CDR2: SGHTA and FQGNSA. The CDR3 has 18 amino acids. CDR3: CASSRSSGGRSSYDEQFF. The CDR3 region has the DNA TGTGCCAGCAGTCGGAGTAGCGGGGGCCGGAGCTCCTACGATGAGCAGTTCTTC.

About this clonotype: This may come from a read error, since a much larger clone is one base off. CDR3 nucleotide sequence: TGCAGTGCTGGAGAGCTAGCGGGGGACTCCTACGAGCAGTACTTC. Amino acid sequence: CSAGELAGDSYEQYF. The chain uses TRBV20-1 and TRBJ2-7; 10 nucleotides align to TRBD2. Looked up from germline, CDR1 is DFQATT and CDR2 is SNEGSKA (reference sequence). The CDR3 runs to 15 residues.

The V call is TRBV7-9, the J call TRBJ1-1; TRBD1 agrees at 8 bases. V gave up 2 bases and J gave up 1 base; unmatched junction bases: 3. CDR1 is SEHNR and CDR2 is FQNEAQ in the germline V gene (reference sequence). The CDR3 covers 15 residues. CDR3 sequence: CASSLIRGRNTEAFF. The CDR3 coding sequence is TGTGCCAGCAGCTTAATCAGGGGGCGGAACACTGAAGCTTTCTTT.

The chain uses TRBV9 and TRBJ2-7, with 8 bases aligning to TRBD2. The CDR3 loop spans 15 amino acids. Germline trimming cut 7 bases from V and 3 bases from J; bases unmatched to any gene: 12. The germline V gene has CDR1 SGDLS and CDR2 YYNGEE. For the CDR3, the DNA is TGTGCCAGCCCTAATTGCGGGGGGACTCACTACGAGCAGTACTTC. This codes for CASPNCGGTHYEQYF.